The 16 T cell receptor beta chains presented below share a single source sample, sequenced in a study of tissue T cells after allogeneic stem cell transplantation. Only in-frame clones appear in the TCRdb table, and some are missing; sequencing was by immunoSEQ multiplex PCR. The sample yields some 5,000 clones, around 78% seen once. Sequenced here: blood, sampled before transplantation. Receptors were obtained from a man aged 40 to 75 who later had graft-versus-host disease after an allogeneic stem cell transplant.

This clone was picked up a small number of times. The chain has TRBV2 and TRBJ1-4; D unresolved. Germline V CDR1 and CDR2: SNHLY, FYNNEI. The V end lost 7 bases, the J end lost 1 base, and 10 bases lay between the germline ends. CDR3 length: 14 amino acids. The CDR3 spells CASTQGRTNEKLFF. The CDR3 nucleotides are TGTGCCAGCACCCAAGGGAGAACTAATGAAAAACTGTTTTTT. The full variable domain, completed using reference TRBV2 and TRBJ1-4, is EPEVTQTPSHQVTQMGQEVILRCVPISNHLYFYWYRQILGQKVEFLVSFYNNEISEKSEIFDDQFSVERPDGSNFTLKIRSTKLEDSAMYFCASTQGRTNEKLFFGSGTQLSVL.

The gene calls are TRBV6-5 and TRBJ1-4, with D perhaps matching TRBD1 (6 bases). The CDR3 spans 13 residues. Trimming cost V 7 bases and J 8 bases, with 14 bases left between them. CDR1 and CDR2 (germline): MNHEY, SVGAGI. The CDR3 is CASTYRAGEKLFF. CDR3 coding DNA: TGTGCCAGCACCTACAGGGCGGGAGAAAAACTGTTTTTT.

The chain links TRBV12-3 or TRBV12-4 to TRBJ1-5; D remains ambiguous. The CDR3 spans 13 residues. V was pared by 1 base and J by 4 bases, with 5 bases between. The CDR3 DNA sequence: TGTGCCAGCAGTTTAGAAGAAAATCAGCCCCAGCATTTT. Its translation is CASSLEENQPQHF.

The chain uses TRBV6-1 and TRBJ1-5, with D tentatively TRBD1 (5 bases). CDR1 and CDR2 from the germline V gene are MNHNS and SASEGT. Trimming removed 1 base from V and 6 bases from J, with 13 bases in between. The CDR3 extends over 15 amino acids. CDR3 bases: TGTGCCAGCAGTGAAGTTCCAGGGTTGGGTCAGCCCCAGCATTTT. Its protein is CASSEVPGLGQPQHF.

The CDR3 sequence: CAITDNSYNEQFF. The CDR3 nucleotides read TGTGCCATCACGGACAATTCCTACAATGAGCAGTTCTTC. The rearrangement joins TRBV10-3 to TRBJ2-1; D possibly corresponds to TRBD1 (5 bases). This CDR3 has 13 amino acids. V was trimmed by 7 bases and J by 1 base, leaving 8 bases between them. The V gene's germline CDR1 is ENHRY and CDR2 SYGVKD.

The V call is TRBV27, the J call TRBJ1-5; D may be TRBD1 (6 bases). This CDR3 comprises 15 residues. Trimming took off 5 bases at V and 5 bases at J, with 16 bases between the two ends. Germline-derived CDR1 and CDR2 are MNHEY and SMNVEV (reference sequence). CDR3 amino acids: CASSRQQGEDQPQHF. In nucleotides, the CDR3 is TGTGCCAGCAGTAGGCAACAGGGAGAAGATCAGCCCCAGCATTTT.

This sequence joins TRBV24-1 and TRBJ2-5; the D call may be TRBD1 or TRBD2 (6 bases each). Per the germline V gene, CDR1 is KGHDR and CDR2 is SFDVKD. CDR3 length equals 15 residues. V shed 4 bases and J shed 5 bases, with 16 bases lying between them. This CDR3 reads CATSDPSDSGETQYF. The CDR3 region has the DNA TGTGCCACCAGTGACCCCTCGGACAGCGGGGAGACCCAGTACTTC.

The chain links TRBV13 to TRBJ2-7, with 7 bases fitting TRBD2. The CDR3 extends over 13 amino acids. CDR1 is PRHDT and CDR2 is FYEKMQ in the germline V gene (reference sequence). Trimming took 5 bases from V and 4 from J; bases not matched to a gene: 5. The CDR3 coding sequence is TGTGCCAGCAGCCCCGGGACTACATACGAGCAGTACTTC. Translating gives CASSPGTTYEQYF.

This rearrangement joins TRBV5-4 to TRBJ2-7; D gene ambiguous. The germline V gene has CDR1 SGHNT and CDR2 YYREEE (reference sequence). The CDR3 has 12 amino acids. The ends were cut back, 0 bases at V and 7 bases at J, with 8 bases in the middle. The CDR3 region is CASSLGGLEQYF. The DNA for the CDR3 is TGTGCCAGCAGCTTGGGGGGATTGGAGCAGTACTTC.

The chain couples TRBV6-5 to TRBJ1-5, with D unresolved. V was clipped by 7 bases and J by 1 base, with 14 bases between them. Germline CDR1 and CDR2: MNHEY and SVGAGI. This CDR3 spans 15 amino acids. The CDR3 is CASNPVGGSNQPQHF. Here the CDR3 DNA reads TGTGCCAGCAACCCCGTAGGCGGCAGCAATCAGCCCCAGCATTTT.

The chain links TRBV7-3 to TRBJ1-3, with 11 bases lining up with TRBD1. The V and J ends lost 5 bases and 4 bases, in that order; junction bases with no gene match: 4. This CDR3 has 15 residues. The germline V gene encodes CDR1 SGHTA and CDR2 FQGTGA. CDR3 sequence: CASSRTGGRGNTIYF. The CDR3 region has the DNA TGTGCCAGCAGCCGGACAGGGGGCCGAGGAAACACCATATATTTT. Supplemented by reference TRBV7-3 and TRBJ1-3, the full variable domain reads GAGVSQTPSNKVTEKGKYVELRCDPISGHTALYWYRQSLGQGPEFLIYFQGTGAADDSGLPNDRFFAVRPEGSVSTLKIQRTERGDSAVYLCASSRTGGRGNTIYFGEGSWLTVV.

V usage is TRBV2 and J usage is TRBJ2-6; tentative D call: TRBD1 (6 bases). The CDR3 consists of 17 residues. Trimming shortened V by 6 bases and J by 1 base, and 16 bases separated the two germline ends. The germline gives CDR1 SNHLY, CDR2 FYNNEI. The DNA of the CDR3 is TGTGCCAGCAGCGAGACAACAGGGATGTCTGGGGCCAACGTCCTGACTTTC. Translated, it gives CASSETTGMSGANVLTF.

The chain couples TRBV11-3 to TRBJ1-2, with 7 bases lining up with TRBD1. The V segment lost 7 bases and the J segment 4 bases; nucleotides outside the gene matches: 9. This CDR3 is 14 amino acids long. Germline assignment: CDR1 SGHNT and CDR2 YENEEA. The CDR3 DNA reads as TGTGCCAGCAAGGATAGGGACAGCTCCTATGGCTACACCTTC. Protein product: CASKDRDSSYGYTF. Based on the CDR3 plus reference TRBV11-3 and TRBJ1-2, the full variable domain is EAGVVQSPRYKIIEKKQPVAFWCNPISGHNTLYWYLQNLGQGPELLIRYENEEAVDDSQLPKDRFSAERLKGVDSTLKIQPAELGDSAVYLCASKDRDSSYGYTFGSGTRLTVV.

The CDR3 reads CASSPEGGANVLTF. In nucleotides, the CDR3 is TGCGCCAGCAGCCCCGAGGGGGGGGCCAACGTCCTGACTTTC. This chain links TRBV5-1 with TRBJ2-6, with D perhaps being TRBD1 or TRBD2 (5 bases each). The CDR3 totals 14 residues. Germline lookup yields CDR1 SGHRS and CDR2 YFSETQ. V lost 4 bases to trimming and J lost 4 bases, with 9 bases between them.

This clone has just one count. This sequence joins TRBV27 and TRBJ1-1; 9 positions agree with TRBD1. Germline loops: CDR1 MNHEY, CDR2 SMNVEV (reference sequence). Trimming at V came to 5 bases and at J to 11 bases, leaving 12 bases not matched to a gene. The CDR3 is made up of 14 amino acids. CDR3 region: CASSARTGVIGAFF. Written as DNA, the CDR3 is TGTGCCAGCAGTGCGAGGACAGGGGTAATTGGGGCTTTCTTT.

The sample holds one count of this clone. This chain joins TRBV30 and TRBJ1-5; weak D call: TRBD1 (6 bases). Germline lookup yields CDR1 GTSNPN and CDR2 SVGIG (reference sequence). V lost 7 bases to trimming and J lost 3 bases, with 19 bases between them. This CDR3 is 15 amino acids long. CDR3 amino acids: CAFHRGRTVNQPQHF. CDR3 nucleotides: TGTGCCTTTCATAGGGGAAGGACAGTCAATCAGCCCCAGCATTTT.